The clone carrying this TCR beta chain was seen a few times. Antigen specificity is unknown. The sample originates from a study of response to subunit inactivated influenza vaccine. The junction had 10 bases not matched to a gene; V was cut back by 10 bases and J by 2 bases. This CDR3 is built from 15 residues. CDR1 is SEHNR and CDR2 is FQNEAQ in the germline V gene (reference sequence). Overall study results and limits: T cells newly recruited by each seasonal influenza vaccination are few, the authors suggested.

TCRdb re-analysed the RT-PCR reads in MiXCR, keeping a single row per CDR3 protein. The profile shows hundreds of thousands of distinct CDR3 sequences, approximately 7.1% of them singletons. This TCR was sampled from a man between 50 and 69 years old who received an inactivated influenza vaccine. The material was PBMCs from blood, obtained around 25 months after vaccination. The chain joins TRBV7-9 to TRBJ2-3; 9 nucleotides align to TRBD2. The CDR3 region has the DNA TGTGCCACTGGAGAGCGGGGGGCCTCCACAGATACGCAGTATTTT. Protein: CATGERGASTDTQYF.